This T cell receptor beta chain was obtained from a study of long-term antiretroviral therapy in people with HIV. Study-wide results and caveats: ART was followed by higher diversity that remained below transplant donor controls.

Survey-level resolution applied to immunoSEQ assay v3.0. Libraries were prepared by immunoSEQ multiplex PCR; TCRdb keeps only in-frame clonotypes and omits some of them. Of 20,000 to 25,000 clones listed, roughly four fifths are singletons. Turning to this clone: Its antigen is not identified.

Samples held roughly 0.85-11 million cryopreserved PBMC, and DNA extraction followed. Germline V gene lookup returns CDR1 GTSNPN and CDR2 SVGIG (reference sequence). CDR3 length equals 16 residues. After removal of 1 base from V and 7 bases from J, the junction contained 10 bases not matched to a gene. The sequenced sample was unsorted PBMCs, obtained 1.5 years after starting antiretroviral therapy. This clonotype originated in a man between 25 and 39 years old with HIV. The V and J genes are TRBV30 and TRBJ1-4; 9 nucleotides align to TRBD1. This CDR3 reads CAWSGTGGAVIEKLFF. The CDR3 DNA reads TGTGCCTGGAGTGGAACAGGGGGCGCGGTGATTGAAAAACTGTTTTTT.